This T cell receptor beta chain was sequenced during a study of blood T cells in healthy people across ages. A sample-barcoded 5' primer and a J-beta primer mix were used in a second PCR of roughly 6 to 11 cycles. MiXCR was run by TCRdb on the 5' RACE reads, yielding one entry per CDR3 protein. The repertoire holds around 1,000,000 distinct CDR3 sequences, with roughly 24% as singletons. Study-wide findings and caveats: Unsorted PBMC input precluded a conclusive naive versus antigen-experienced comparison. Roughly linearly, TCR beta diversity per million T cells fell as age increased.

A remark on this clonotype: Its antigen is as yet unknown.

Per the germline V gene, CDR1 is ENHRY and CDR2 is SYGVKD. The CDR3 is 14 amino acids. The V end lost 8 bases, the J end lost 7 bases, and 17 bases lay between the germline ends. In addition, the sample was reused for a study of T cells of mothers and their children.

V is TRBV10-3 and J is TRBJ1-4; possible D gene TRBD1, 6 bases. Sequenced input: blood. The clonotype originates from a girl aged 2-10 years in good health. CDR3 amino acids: CAIRDDRTSEKLFF. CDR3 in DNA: TGTGCCATCCGGGATGACAGGACGAGTGAAAAACTGTTTTTT.